Listed below are T cell receptor beta chains from one sample, sequenced in a study of OX40 agonist ivuxolimab in advanced cancers. Generated by immunoSEQ multiplex PCR, the TCRdb table keeps only in-frame clones and is missing some. The sample has about 73,000 clones, around 84% seen once. The sample consisted of CD4+ or CD8+ T cells sorted from blood, taken in a trial of the OX40 agonist ivuxolimab. The receptors were sampled from an adult with an advanced solid tumor such as melanoma, head and neck, liver or kidney cancer. CDR3s include the opening cysteine and the closing phenylalanine or tryptophan. The D gene is left open where the match is weak. Clone size appears in some rows only: once, few, many, or a class for an expanded clone.

TRBJ1-5 | . | . | TRBV2 | CASKTDTYSNQPQHF | TGTGCCAGTAAGACGGACACCTATAGCAATCAGCCCCAGCATTTT
TRBJ1-2 | . | . | TRBV7-3 | CASSLRVSYGYTF | TGTGCCAGCAGCCTCAGGGTATCCTATGGCTACACCTTC
TRBJ1-4 | TRBD1 | . | TRBV7-2 | CASSRQGHNEKLFF | TGTGCCAGCAGCCGACAGGGCCATAATGAAAAACTGTTTTTT
TRBJ1-2 | . | . | TRBV6-1 | CASSEVGRGSQGYTF | TGTGCCAGCAGTGAAGTGGGGCGAGGGAGTCAAGGCTACACCTTC
TRBJ2-1 | . | . | TRBV28 | CASSLGNPNEQFF | TGTGCCAGCAGTTTAGGGAACCCCAATGAGCAGTTCTTC
TRBJ2-3 | . | . | TRBV15 | CATRAENTQYF | TGTGCCACCAGGGCAGAGAATACGCAGTATTTT
TRBJ1-2 | TRBD1 | . | TRBV6-5 | CASSGTGDYGYTF | TGTGCCAGCAGTGGGACAGGAGACTATGGCTACACCTTC
TRBJ2-7 | TRBD2 | . | TRBV5-4 | CASSLYRGGEQYF | TGTGCCAGCAGCTTATACCGGGGGGGCGAGCAGTACTTC
TRBJ2-3 | TRBD1 | . | TRBV11-3 | CASSRGPGGPSTDTQYF | TGTGCCAGCAGCCGGGGTCCAGGGGGACCTAGCACAGATACGCAGTATTTT
TRBJ1-2 | . | . | TRBV6-5 | CASSYVGRTYGYTF | TGTGCCAGCAGTTATGTGGGACGGACCTATGGCTACACCTTC
TRBJ1-4 | . | . | TRBV6-1 | CASSERGDGNEKLFF | TGTGCCAGCAGTGAAAGGGGGGACGGAAATGAAAAACTGTTTTTT
TRBJ1-5 | . | . | TRBV19 | CASRLTGPSNQPQHF | TGTGCCAGTAGATTGACAGGACCTAGCAATCAGCCCCAGCATTTT
TRBJ2-5 | TRBD1 | once | TRBV11-3 | CASSLGQGETQYF | TGTGCCAGCAGCCTAGGACAGGGGGAGACCCAGTACTTC
TRBJ1-1 | TRBD1 | . | TRBV9 | CASSPRPGGISTEAFF | TGTGCCAGCAGCCCCAGACCAGGGGGGATAAGCACTGAAGCTTTCTTT
TRBJ2-1 | . | once | TRBV27 | CASSYRGKYNEQFF | TGTGCCAGCAGTTACCGGGGAAAGTACAATGAGCAGTTCTTC
TRBJ1-1 | . | . | TRBV6-6 | CASSSTSPEAFF | TGTGCCAGCAGTTCTACAAGTCCTGAAGCTTTCTTT
TRBJ2-1 | TRBD2 | . | TRBV7-2 | CASSLVGPGGNEQFF | TGTGCCAGCAGCTTAGTTGGACCGGGGGGGAATGAGCAGTTCTTC
TRBJ1-2 | . | . | TRBV25-1 | CASSMRTGTDYGYTF | TGTGCCAGCAGTATGAGAACAGGGACGGACTATGGCTACACCTTC
TRBJ2-7 | . | few | TRBV16 | CASSPPASYEQYF | TGTGCCAGCAGCCCCCCCGCCTCCTACGAGCAGTACTTC
TRBJ2-4 | . | few | TRBV7-8 | CASSPRRDKLRFIQYF | TGTGCCAGCAGCCCGAGACGGGACAAACTACGGTTCATTCAGTACTTC
TRBJ2-2 | TRBD1 | . | TRBV11-2 | CASSGQGWTGELFF | TGTGCCAGCAGCGGACAGGGTTGGACCGGGGAGCTGTTTTTT
TRBJ2-5 | . | . | TRBV6-1 | CASSGTDEETQYF | TGTGCCAGCAGTGGGACAGACGAAGAGACCCAGTACTTC
TRBJ2-7 | . | . | TRBV6-5 | CASRRREGEQYF | TGTGCCAGCAGGAGGAGGGAAGGCGAGCAGTACTTC
TRBJ2-5 | TRBD2 | . | TRBV30 | CAWNLLAGAQETQYF | TGTGCCTGGAACCTCCTAGCGGGGGCACAAGAGACCCAGTACTTC
TRBJ1-5 | TRBD1 | . | TRBV7-2 | CASSLDLRGGSQHF | TGTGCCAGCAGCTTAGACCTCAGGGGGGGGTCCCAGCATTTT
TRBJ2-7 | TRBD2 | . | TRBV18 | CASSRTSGSSYEQYF | TGTGCCAGCTCACGGACTAGCGGGAGCTCCTACGAGCAGTACTTC
TRBJ2-3 | . | . | TRBV5-1 | CASSLVVRGFRGASDTQYF | TGCGCCAGCAGCTTGGTAGTTAGAGGTTTCCGGGGGGCCTCAGATACGCAGTATTTT
TRBJ1-2 | TRBD1 | . | TRBV5-5 | CASSPTWAQGNYGYTF | TGTGCCAGCAGCCCAACATGGGCACAGGGGAACTATGGCTACACCTTC
TRBJ1-2 | . | . | TRBV11-2 | CASSQTGRRKYGYTF | TGTGCCAGCAGCCAAACAGGGCGGAGAAAGTATGGCTACACCTTC
TRBJ1-6 | . | . | TRBV7-8 | CASSPAGVFSINSPLHF | TGTGCCAGCAGCCCTGCCGGAGTCTTCTCCATTAATTCACCCCTCCACTTT
TRBJ1-2 | TRBD1 | few | TRBV6-5 | CASRTRQGSYGYTF | TGTGCCAGCAGAACCCGACAGGGTAGCTATGGCTACACCTTC
TRBJ2-1 | . | . | TRBV15 | CATSRHSNEQFF | TGTGCCACCAGCAGACATAGCAATGAGCAGTTCTTC
TRBJ2-3 | . | once | TRBV7-2 | CASSDRDYPGDTQYF | TGTGCCAGCAGCGACAGGGACTACCCCGGGGATACGCAGTATTTT
TRBJ1-6 | . | once | TRBV27 | CASSRGESSPLHF | TGTGCCAGCTCCCGGGGGGAATCTTCACCCCTCCACTTT
TRBJ2-7 | TRBD1 | . | TRBV12-5 | CASGTGQGVNEQYF | TGTGCTAGTGGGACGGGACAGGGGGTTAACGAGCAGTACTTC
TRBJ2-2 | . | . | TRBV5-5 | CASSSLWKGSNTGELFF | TGTGCCAGCAGCTCCTTGTGGAAAGGATCGAACACCGGGGAGCTGTTTTTT
TRBJ2-5 | . | . | TRBV11-2 | CASSYGQPQKTQYF | TGTGCCAGCAGCTACGGACAGCCTCAGAAGACCCAGTACTTC
TRBJ1-5 | . | . | TRBV5-8 | CASSLPDLFGNQPQHF | TGTGCCAGCAGCTTGCCGGACCTCTTTGGCAATCAGCCCCAGCATTTT
TRBJ2-7 | . | . | TRBV7-8 | CASSLVTLQDEQYF | TGTGCCAGCAGCTTAGTTACACTGCAGGACGAGCAGTACTTC
TRBJ2-7 | . | . | TRBV10-2 | CASSDGRIYEQYF | TGCGCCAGCAGTGACGGCAGGATCTACGAGCAGTACTTC
TRBJ1-1 | TRBD1 | . | TRBV6-5 | CASSFNQGARAEAFF | TGTGCCAGCAGTTTCAATCAGGGGGCAAGGGCTGAAGCTTTCTTT
TRBJ1-1 | . | . | TRBV29-1 | CSVEDLPFEAFF | TGCAGCGTTGAAGATCTGCCGTTCGAAGCTTTCTTT
TRBJ2-7 | TRBD1 | . | TRBV6-6 | CASSPGTGPYEQYF | TGTGCCAGCAGCCCCGGGACAGGGCCCTACGAGCAGTACTTC
TRBJ2-7 | . | once | TRBV7-2 | CASSPPGVPYEQYF | TGTGCCAGCAGCCCCCCCGGGGTTCCCTACGAGCAGTACTTC
TRBJ1-4 | TRBD1 | . | TRBV28 | CASSSVGQGKRNEKLFF | TGTGCCAGCAGTTCTGTCGGACAGGGGAAGAGAAATGAAAAACTGTTTTTT
TRBJ1-4 | . | once | TRBV2 | CASRSDRNNEKLFF | TGTGCCAGCAGGTCGGACCGGAATAATGAAAAACTGTTTTTT
TRBJ1-1 | . | . | TRBV6-6 | CASRLNSPGNTEAFF | TGTGCCAGCAGATTAAACTCACCAGGGAACACTGAAGCTTTCTTT
TRBJ1-1 | . | . | TRBV25-1 | CASSELTQRNEAFF | TGTGCCAGCAGTGAACTCACTCAACGGAATGAAGCTTTCTTT
TRBJ1-1 | . | . | TRBV25-1 | CASSDRRNTEAFF | TGTGCCAGCAGTGACAGGAGGAACACTGAAGCTTTCTTT
TRBJ2-3 | . | . | TRBV27 | CASSPPRTDTQYF | TGTGCCAGCAGTCCCCCACGCACAGATACGCAGTATTTT